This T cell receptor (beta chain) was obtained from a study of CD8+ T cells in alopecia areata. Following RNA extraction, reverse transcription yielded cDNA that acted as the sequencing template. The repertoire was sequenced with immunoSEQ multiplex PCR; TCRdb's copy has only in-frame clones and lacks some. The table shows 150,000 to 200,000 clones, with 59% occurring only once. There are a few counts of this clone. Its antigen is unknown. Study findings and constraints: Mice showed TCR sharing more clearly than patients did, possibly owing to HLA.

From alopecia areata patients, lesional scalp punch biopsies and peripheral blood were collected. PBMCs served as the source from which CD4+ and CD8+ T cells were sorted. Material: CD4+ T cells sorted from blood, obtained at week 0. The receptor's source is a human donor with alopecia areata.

The CDR3 DNA sequence: TGCAGCGGGGGGACAGGAGAAACTAATGAAAAACTGTTTTTT. Translation: CSGGTGETNEKLFF. The chain couples TRBV29-1 to TRBJ1-4, with TRBD1 matching 8 bases. This CDR3 has 14 residues. CDR1 and CDR2 (germline): SQVTM, ANQGSEA. Losses at the gene ends were 7 bases for V and 1 base for J; bases not matched to a gene: 5.